Sequencing of this T cell receptor beta chain was carried out in a study of cytomegalovirus exposure and HLA in healthy donors. Study background: In terms of ancestry, the Caucasian-associated cluster contained about four fifths of the approximately 400 genotyped donors. Findings of the study overall: A later analysis linked a missense DCLRE1C variant to TCR beta V- and J-gene trimming. High sensitivity and specificity were reportedly achieved when the classifier diagnosed cytomegalovirus status. There were several of the most significant clusters that appeared linked to common viral pathogens in a later analysis.

As for this clone: Its antigen is unidentified.

PCR primers comprised 60 Vbeta and 13 Jbeta primers. Produced via immunoSEQ multiplex PCR; TCRdb's table is partial and in-frame only. The sample lists roughly 110,000 clones; 60% to 75% were seen once. CDR1 is MNHNS and CDR2 is SASEGT in the germline V gene. The CDR3 totals 12 residues. The V end was cut by 7 bases, the J end by 3 bases, with 9 bases between. The sample comprised PBMCs. The V gene is TRBV6-1, the J gene TRBJ1-1; D not certain. The TCR sequence derives from a man aged 25-45 years in good health and CMV-seronegative. The chain's CDR3 is CASMSGYTEAFF. DNA for the CDR3: TGTGCCAGCATGTCCGGGTACACTGAAGCTTTCTTT.